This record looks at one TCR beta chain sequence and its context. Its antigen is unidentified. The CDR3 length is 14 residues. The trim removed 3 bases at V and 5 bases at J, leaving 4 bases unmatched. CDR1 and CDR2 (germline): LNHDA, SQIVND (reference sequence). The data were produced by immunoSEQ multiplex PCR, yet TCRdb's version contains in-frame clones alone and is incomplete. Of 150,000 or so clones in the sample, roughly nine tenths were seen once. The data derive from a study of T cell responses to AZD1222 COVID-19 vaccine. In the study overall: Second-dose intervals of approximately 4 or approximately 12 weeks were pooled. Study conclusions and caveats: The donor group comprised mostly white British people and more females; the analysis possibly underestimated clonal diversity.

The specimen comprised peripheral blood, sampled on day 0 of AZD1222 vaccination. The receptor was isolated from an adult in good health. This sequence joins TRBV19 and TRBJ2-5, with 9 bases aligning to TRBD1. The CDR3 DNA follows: TGTGCCAGTAGTATCACAGGGGGCGGGGAGACCCAGTACTTC. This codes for CASSITGGGETQYF.